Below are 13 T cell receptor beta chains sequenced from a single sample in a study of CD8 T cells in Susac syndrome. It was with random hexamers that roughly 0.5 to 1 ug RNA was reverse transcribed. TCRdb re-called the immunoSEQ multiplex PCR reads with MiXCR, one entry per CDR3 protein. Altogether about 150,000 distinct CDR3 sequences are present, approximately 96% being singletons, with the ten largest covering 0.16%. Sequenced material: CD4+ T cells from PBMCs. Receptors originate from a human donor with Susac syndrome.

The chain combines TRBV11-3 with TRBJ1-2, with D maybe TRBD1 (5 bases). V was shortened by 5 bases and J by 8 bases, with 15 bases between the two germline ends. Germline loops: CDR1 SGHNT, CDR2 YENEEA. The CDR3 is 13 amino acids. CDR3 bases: TGTGCCAGCAGCCCGGGGCCCTCTCGAGGCTACACCTTC. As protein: CASSPGPSRGYTF.

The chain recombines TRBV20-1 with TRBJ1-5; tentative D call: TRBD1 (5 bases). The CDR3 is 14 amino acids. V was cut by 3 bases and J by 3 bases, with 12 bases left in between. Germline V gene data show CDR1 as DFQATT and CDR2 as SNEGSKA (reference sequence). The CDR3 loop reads CSASRGDPNQPQHF. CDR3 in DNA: TGCAGTGCTAGTAGAGGGGACCCCAATCAGCCCCAGCATTTT.

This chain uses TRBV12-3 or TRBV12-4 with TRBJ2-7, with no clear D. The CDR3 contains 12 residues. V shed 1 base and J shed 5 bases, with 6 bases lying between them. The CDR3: CASSLVDNEQYF. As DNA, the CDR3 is TGTGCCAGCAGTTTAGTTGACAACGAGCAGTACTTC.

The CDR3: CASSLGLLPDEQFF. DNA for the CDR3: TGCGCCAGCAGCTTAGGTCTGCTTCCCGATGAGCAGTTCTTC. J is TRBJ2-1 and V is TRBV5-1; no firm D call. Germline CDR1 reads SGHRS; CDR2 reads YFSETQ. This CDR3 has 14 amino acids. The V and J ends lost 2 bases and 8 bases respectively, with 14 bases between them.

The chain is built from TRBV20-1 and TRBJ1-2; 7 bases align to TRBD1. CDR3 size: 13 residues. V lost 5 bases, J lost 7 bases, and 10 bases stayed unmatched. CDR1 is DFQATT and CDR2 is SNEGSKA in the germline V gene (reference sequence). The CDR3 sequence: CSAARQGSTGYTF. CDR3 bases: TGCAGTGCTGCGAGACAGGGTTCTACTGGCTACACCTTC.

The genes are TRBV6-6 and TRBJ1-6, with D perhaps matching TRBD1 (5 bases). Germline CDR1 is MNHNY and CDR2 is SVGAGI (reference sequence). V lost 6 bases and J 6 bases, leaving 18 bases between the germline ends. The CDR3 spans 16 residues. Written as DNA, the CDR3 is TGTGCCAGCAGCCCAATGGGGGGGACCGGTAATTCACCCCTCCACTTT. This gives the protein CASSPMGGTGNSPLHF.

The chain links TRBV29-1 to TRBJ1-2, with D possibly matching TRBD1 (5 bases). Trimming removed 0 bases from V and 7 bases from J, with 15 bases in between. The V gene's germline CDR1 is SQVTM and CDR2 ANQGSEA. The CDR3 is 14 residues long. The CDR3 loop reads CSVEEWGSRGGYTF. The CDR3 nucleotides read TGCAGCGTTGAAGAATGGGGCTCTCGGGGTGGCTACACCTTC.

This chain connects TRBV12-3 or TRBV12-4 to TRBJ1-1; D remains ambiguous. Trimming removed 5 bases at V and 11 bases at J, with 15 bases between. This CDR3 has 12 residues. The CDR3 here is CASSGPGFGAFF. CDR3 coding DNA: TGTGCCAGCAGTGGACCGGGTTTCGGCGCTTTCTTT.

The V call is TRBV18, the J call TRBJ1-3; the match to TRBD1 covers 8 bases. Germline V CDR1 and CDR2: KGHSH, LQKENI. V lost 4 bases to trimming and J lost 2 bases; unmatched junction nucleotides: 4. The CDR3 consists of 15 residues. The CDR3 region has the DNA TGTGCCAGCTCACTGGACAGGGCTGCTGGAAACACCATATATTTT. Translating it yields CASSLDRAAGNTIYF.

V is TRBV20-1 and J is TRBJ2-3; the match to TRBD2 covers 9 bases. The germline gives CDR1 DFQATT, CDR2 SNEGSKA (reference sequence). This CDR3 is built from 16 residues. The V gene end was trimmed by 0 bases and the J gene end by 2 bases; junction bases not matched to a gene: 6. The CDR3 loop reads CSARDSSGVNTDTQYF. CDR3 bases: TGCAGTGCTAGAGATTCTAGCGGGGTTAACACAGATACGCAGTATTTT.

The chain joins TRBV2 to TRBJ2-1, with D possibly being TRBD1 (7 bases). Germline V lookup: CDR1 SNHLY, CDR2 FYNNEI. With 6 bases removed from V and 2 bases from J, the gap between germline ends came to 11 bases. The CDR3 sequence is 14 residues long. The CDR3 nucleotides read TGTGCCAGCAGCGGAGGGGGCACCTACAATGAGCAGTTCTTC. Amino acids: CASSGGGTYNEQFF. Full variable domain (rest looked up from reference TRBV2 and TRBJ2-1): EPEVTQTPSHQVTQMGQEVILRCVPISNHLYFYWYRQILGQKVEFLVSFYNNEISEKSEIFDDQFSVERPDGSNFTLKIRSTKLEDSAMYFCASSGGGTYNEQFFGPGTRLTVL.

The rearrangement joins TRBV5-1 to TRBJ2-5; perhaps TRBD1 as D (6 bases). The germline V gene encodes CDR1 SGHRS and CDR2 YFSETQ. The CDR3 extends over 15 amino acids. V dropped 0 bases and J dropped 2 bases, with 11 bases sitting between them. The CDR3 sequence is CASSLGSGQQETQYF. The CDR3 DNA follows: TGCGCCAGCAGCTTGGGATCGGGACAACAAGAGACCCAGTACTTC. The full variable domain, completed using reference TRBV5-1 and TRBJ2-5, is KAGVTQTPRYLIKTRGQQVTLSCSPISGHRSVSWYQQTPGQGLQFLFEYFSETQRNKGNFPGRFSGRQFSNSRSEMNVSTLELGDSALYLCASSLGSGQQETQYFGPGTRLLVL.

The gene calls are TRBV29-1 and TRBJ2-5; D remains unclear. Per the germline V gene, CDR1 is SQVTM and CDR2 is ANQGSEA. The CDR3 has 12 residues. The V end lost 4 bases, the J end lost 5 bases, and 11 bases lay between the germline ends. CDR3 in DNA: TGCAGCGTTGTCCCTCCGGGTGAGACCCAGTACTTC. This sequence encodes CSVVPPGETQYF.